The rows below give T cell receptor beta chains drawn from one sample of a study of vaccination effects on CD4 cells after COVID-19. The antigens of these receptors remain unknown. Some clones are missing from TCRdb's copy, which holds only in-frame ones; the method was immunoSEQ multiplex PCR. The data show 50,000 to 60,000 clones, under 70% seen once. The material was CD4+ T cells from PBMCs cultured with SARS-CoV-2 spike peptides, obtained before COVID-19 vaccination. Receptors originate from a human donor who received a COVID-19 vaccine. The CDR3 runs from the conserved cysteine through the conserved F or W. D genes are given only for firm matches. Not every row has a clone size; where given, it reads once, few, many or a size class.

abundance	d_gene	j_gene	v_gene	CDR3nt	CDR3aa
once	TRBD1	TRBJ1-2	TRBV28	TGTGCCAGCAGTCAGGGACAGGGGTTGTATGGCTACACCTTC	CASSQGQGLYGYTF
-	TRBD2	TRBJ2-7	TRBV5-5	TGTGCCAGCAGCTCCCCGGGACTAGCCGTAGAGCAGTACTTC	CASSSPGLAVEQYF
-	-	TRBJ1-5	TRBV7-2	TGTGCCAGCAGCCGTGTGCCGGGACAAAATCAGCCCCAGCATTTT	CASSRVPGQNQPQHF
few	-	TRBJ2-2	TRBV5-1	TGCGCCAGCAGCTTGAAGCCCCAGGGGAACACCGGGGAGCTGTTTTTT	CASSLKPQGNTGELFF
-	TRBD1	TRBJ2-5	TRBV7-6	TGTGCCAGCAGCTTAGACTACGGACAGGGGGCATCAGAGACCCAGTACTTC	CASSLDYGQGASETQYF
-	-	TRBJ1-3	TRBV6-5	TGTGCCAGCAGTTCGGGACGTGCTACGGGAAACACCATATATTTT	CASSSGRATGNTIYF
-	-	TRBJ1-5	TRBV28	TGTGCCAGCGTCGGGGGAGGCCGTAGCAATCAGCCCCAGCATTTT	CASVGGGRSNQPQHF
-	-	TRBJ2-1	TRBV6-5	TGTGCCAGCAGTTACTCCCAGGGGCCCTACAATGAGCAGTTCTTC	CASSYSQGPYNEQFF
-	-	TRBJ1-3	TRBV28	TGTGCCAGCAGTTATTTAAACTCTGGAAACACCATATATTTT	CASSYLNSGNTIYF
-	-	TRBJ2-4	TRBV7-9	TGTGCCAGCAGCACTCGGACATTCCAAGCCAAAAACATTCAGTACTTC	CASSTRTFQAKNIQYF
-	-	TRBJ1-1	TRBV6-2/TRBV6-3	TGTGCCAGCAGTTTCGGGACTTTATTAGGGAGGAACACTGAAGCTTTCTTT	CASSFGTLLGRNTEAFF
-	TRBD1	TRBJ2-2	TRBV7-3	TGTGCCAGCAGCCTCAGGGACAGGGGGCTCACCGGGGAGCTGTTTTTT	CASSLRDRGLTGELFF
-	-	TRBJ2-3	TRBV9	TGTGCCAGCAGCGGATTACTAGGGGATACGCAGTATTTT	CASSGLLGDTQYF
-	-	TRBJ2-5	TRBV11-3	TGTGCCAGCAGCTTAGGGGGGAGAGAGACCCAGTACTTC	CASSLGGRETQYF
-	-	TRBJ1-1	TRBV7-2	TGTGCCAGCAGCTTAGGCAGGGAGTACACTGAAGCTTTCTTT	CASSLGREYTEAFF
once	TRBD2	TRBJ2-1	TRBV19	TGTGCCAGTAGTATAGAGATACTAGCGGGGGGTGGGAATGAGCAGTTCTTC	CASSIEILAGGGNEQFF
-	-	TRBJ2-1	TRBV9	TGTGCCAGCAGCCCAAGCGGGAATGAGCAGTTCTTC	CASSPSGNEQFF
-	TRBD2	TRBJ2-5	TRBV6-1	TGTGCCAGCAGTGCCCCTAGCGGGAGGGCCGGCGACGCGATCATGTGGGCCCAGTACTTC	CASSAPSGRAGDAIMWAQYF
-	-	TRBJ1-6	TRBV10-1	TGCGCCAGCAGTCGGGAGGGTGGGACCTATAATTCACCCCTCCACTTT	CASSREGGTYNSPLHF
few	-	TRBJ1-1	TRBV5-1	TGCGCCAGCAGCTTGGCCAGCTCTAGGGGGGACACTGAAGCTTTCTTT	CASSLASSRGDTEAFF
-	TRBD2	TRBJ2-3	TRBV7-2	TGTGCCAGCAGCGCCGCTAGCGGGTTGAGCACAGATACGCAGTATTTT	CASSAASGLSTDTQYF
-	TRBD1	TRBJ1-4	TRBV18	TGTGCCAGCTCAACGGATCGACAGGGAACTAATGAAAAACTGTTTTTT	CASSTDRQGTNEKLFF
few	TRBD1	TRBJ1-6	TRBV12-5	TGTGCTAGTGGGGGACAGAATTCACCCCTCCACTTT	CASGGQNSPLHF
-	-	TRBJ1-1	TRBV7-8	TGTGCCAGCAGCTTAGCCTACCTGGGGAACACTGAAGCTTTCTTT	CASSLAYLGNTEAFF
-	-	TRBJ1-3	TRBV9	TGTGCCAGCAGCGTTACCTCCTCTGGAAACACCATATATTTT	CASSVTSSGNTIYF
-	-	TRBJ2-1	TRBV6-5	TGTGCCAGCAGTCCTAGGGTTTCCTCCTACAATGAGCAGTTCTTC	CASSPRVSSYNEQFF
-	-	TRBJ2-3	TRBV19	TGTGCCAGTAGTCTACGGACAGATACGCAGTATTTT	CASSLRTDTQYF
-	-	TRBJ2-3	TRBV10-3	TGTGCCATCAAGGCGGGCACAGATACGCAGTATTTT	CAIKAGTDTQYF
-	TRBD1	TRBJ2-2	TRBV28	TGTGCCAGCAGTTCGGGACAGGGGAACACCGGGGAGCTGTTTTTT	CASSSGQGNTGELFF
-	TRBD1	TRBJ2-3	TRBV5-1	TGCGCCAGCACCCTCTCGGACAGGGGGCTGCTAGATACGCAGTATTTT	CASTLSDRGLLDTQYF
-	-	TRBJ1-2	TRBV14	TGTGCCAGCAGCTTATCGGGAGGGTCCATCTATGGCTACACCTTC	CASSLSGGSIYGYTF
-	TRBD2	TRBJ2-7	TRBV6-2/TRBV6-3	TGTGCCAGCAGCCCCATTCTAAGCGGGGGCTACGAGCAGTACTTC	CASSPILSGGYEQYF
few	TRBD2	TRBJ2-2	TRBV27	TGTGCCAGCAGGGGACTAGAGACGGGGGAGCTGTTTTTT	CASRGLETGELFF
few	TRBD1	TRBJ2-1	TRBV6-1	TGTGCCAGCAGTGAAATGGCGGCAACAGGGGGTGAGCAGTTCTTC	CASSEMAATGGEQFF
-	TRBD2	TRBJ2-1	TRBV5-6	TGTGCCAGCAGCCCGCCGGGACTAGCGGGGGACAATGAGCAGTTCTTC	CASSPPGLAGDNEQFF
-	-	TRBJ2-2	TRBV7-2	TGTGCCAGCAGCTTATGGGCCATAAACACCGGGGAGCTGTTTTTT	CASSLWAINTGELFF
-	-	TRBJ2-2	TRBV7-8	TGTGCCAGCAGCTACCGAGACGTCGGGGAGCTGTTTTTT	CASSYRDVGELFF
-	TRBD1	TRBJ1-2	TRBV7-2	TGTGCCAGCAGCTCCGGGACAGGGAACTATGGCTACACCTTC	CASSSGTGNYGYTF
-	-	TRBJ1-2	TRBV25-1	TGTGCCAGCAGTGATTCAGCAGGGGCCCGTGGTGGCTACACCTTC	CASSDSAGARGGYTF
-	-	TRBJ1-6	TRBV6-2/TRBV6-3	TGTGCCAGCAGTTATTCAGGGCTAAATTCACCCCTCCACTTT	CASSYSGLNSPLHF
few	-	TRBJ1-1	TRBV27	TGTGCCAGCAGTTTTGGGGCAGGGAAGAAGGCTGAAGCTTTCTTT	CASSFGAGKKAEAFF
few	-	TRBJ1-3	TRBV11-2	TGTGCCAGCAGCAACAGGAGAGACTCTGGAAACACCATATATTTT	CASSNRRDSGNTIYF
-	-	TRBJ1-2	TRBV19	TGTGCCAGTAGTACGCGGGGAGGGGACTATGGCTACACCTTC	CASSTRGGDYGYTF
-	TRBD1	TRBJ1-1	TRBV19	TGTGCCAGCTTCTCTCCGGACAGGGGAATTGGAAAAGCTTTCTTT	CASFSPDRGIGKAFF
-	-	TRBJ1-1	TRBV29-1	TGCAGCGCCGTAGGGACGGCCTCCAGGGCTGAAGCTTTCTTT	CSAVGTASRAEAFF
-	-	TRBJ2-3	TRBV11-2	TGTGCCAGCAGCTTAGATGTTAGTAGCGCGCAGTATTTT	CASSLDVSSAQYF
-	-	TRBJ1-2	TRBV19	TGTGCCAGTAGTATAGGGACTCACGGGGTCGTCTATGGCTACACCTTC	CASSIGTHGVVYGYTF
-	TRBD1	TRBJ2-7	TRBV18	TGTGCCAGCTCACCGGGGACAGGGGGGACCTACGAGCAGTACTTC	CASSPGTGGTYEQYF
few	-	TRBJ1-1	TRBV19	TGTGCCAGTAGTATGATGGTGAACACTGAAGCTTTCTTT	CASSMMVNTEAFF
-	TRBD1	TRBJ1-5	TRBV28	TGTGCCAGCAGTTCCTCCGGACAGGGGGCGGAACAGCCCCAGCATTTT	CASSSSGQGAEQPQHF
once	-	TRBJ2-7	TRBV6-5	TGTGCCAGCAGTTACGGGATTTCCTACGAGCAGTACTTC	CASSYGISYEQYF
-	-	TRBJ1-6	TRBV14	TGTGCCAGCAGCCAAGGACGGGGCAATTCACCCCTCCACTTT	CASSQGRGNSPLHF
-	-	TRBJ1-2	TRBV2	TGTGCCAGCGGCAACAAGGGACATAACTATGGCTACACCTTC	CASGNKGHNYGYTF